The present T cell receptor (beta chain) was sequenced within a study of cytomegalovirus exposure and HLA in healthy donors. Amplification used 60 Vbeta primers and 13 Jbeta primers. Clones were read by immunoSEQ multiplex PCR, and TCRdb kept only the in-frame ones, dropping some. The sample contains over 100,000 clones, less than 65% of which appear only once. V was clipped by 5 bases and J by 5 bases; unmatched bases: 5. CDR3 length: 14 residues. From germline, CDR1 is SSHAT and CDR2 FNYEAQ (reference sequence). This clone occurred a few times. The V call is TRBV7-7, the J call TRBJ2-2; the match to TRBD1 covers 7 bases. This clonotype originated in a man aged 40-49 years in good health and CMV-seropositive. The sequenced material came from PBMCs. CDR3 sequence: CASSPGQRTGELFF. In DNA form, the CDR3 reads TGTGCCAGCAGCCCGGGACAGAGAACCGGGGAGCTGTTTTTT.